These 22 T cell receptor beta chains share one sample of origin, sequenced in a study of CD8 T cells in Susac syndrome (dated by TCRdb to between 2018 and 2020). Library preparation used the immunoSEQ multiplex PCR assay. RNA was extracted using the RNeasy kit, and about 0.5 to 1 ug of the RNA was reverse transcribed with random hexamers. In-frame beta chains were kept once TCRdb had trimmed the public reads at Q25 with fastp and called clones with MiXCR. Each record represents a unique CDR3 protein, reported with the most common genes and DNA among its rows. This sample lists 150,000 to 200,000 distinct CDR3 sequences; around 95% were detected once. About 0.093% of the sample is in the top ten clones. The sample comprised CD4+ T cells from PBMCs. These receptors were obtained from a human donor with multiple sclerosis.

V and J are TRBV30 and TRBJ1-3, with D unresolved. The V gene lost 1 base and the J gene lost 0 bases, with 4 bases spanning the gap. Germline values: CDR1 GTSNPN, CDR2 SVGIG (reference sequence). This CDR3 is built from 13 residues. The CDR3 is CAWSEDSGNTIYF. CDR3 sequence (DNA): TGTGCCTGGAGTGAGGACTCTGGAAACACCATATATTTT.

The chain uses TRBV20-1 and TRBJ1-1; D unclear. This CDR3 is 13 amino acids long. The germline V gene encodes CDR1 DFQATT and CDR2 SNEGSKA (reference sequence). Trimming left V 4 bases short and J 4 bases short, with 13 bases between. Here the CDR3 DNA reads TGCAGTGCTAATCTGGAACCGAGCACTGAAGCTTTCTTT. Its translation is CSANLEPSTEAFF.

This clonotype was counted once. The gene calls are TRBV7-8 and TRBJ2-2; weak D call: TRBD1 (7 bases). The CDR3 is 14 residues long. Germline-derived CDR1 and CDR2 are SGHVS and FQNEAQ. Deletions cut 6 bases from V and 4 bases from J, with 12 bases between. CDR3 sequence: CASRPQGGTGELFF. DNA of the CDR3: TGTGCCAGCAGACCCCAGGGGGGCACCGGGGAGCTGTTTTTT.

The chain has TRBV20-1 and TRBJ1-2, with 9 bases matching TRBD1. Looked up from germline, CDR1 is DFQATT and CDR2 is SNEGSKA (reference sequence). CDR3 length: 13 residues. The trim removed 5 bases at V and 7 bases at J, leaving 8 bases unmatched. The CDR3 coding sequence is TGCAGTGCTCCTTCAGGGGACAGGGTTGGCTACACCTTC. This gives the protein CSAPSGDRVGYTF.

The chain is built from TRBV20-1 and TRBJ2-1, with 10 positions matching TRBD1. This CDR3 has 14 residues. Germline-derived CDR1 and CDR2 are DFQATT and SNEGSKA (reference sequence). V was clipped by 5 bases and J by 6 bases; unmatched bases: 7. CDR3 sequence: CSAPDRGRFNEQFF. CDR3 DNA sequence: TGCAGTGCTCCTGACAGGGGGCGCTTCAATGAGCAGTTCTTC.

The rearrangement uses TRBV2 and TRBJ1-1; D is undetermined. Germline V gives CDR1 SNHLY, CDR2 FYNNEI. The V end was cut by 1 base, the J end by 1 base, with 7 bases between. The CDR3 consists of 14 residues. CDR3: CASSEELGNTEAFF. Written as DNA, the CDR3 is TGTGCCAGCAGTGAAGAGTTAGGGAACACTGAAGCTTTCTTT.

This sequence joins TRBV7-9 and TRBJ2-1; TRBD2 agrees at 13 bases. CDR3 length: 16 residues. Per germline, CDR1 SEHNR and CDR2 FQNEAQ (reference sequence). V dropped 0 bases and J dropped 7; count of bases not matched to a gene: 3. CDR3 sequence reads: CASSLARTSGGNEQFF. CDR3 in DNA: TGTGCCAGCAGCTTAGCGCGGACTAGCGGGGGTAATGAGCAGTTCTTC.

The gene calls are TRBV4-3 and TRBJ1-4, with a possible D match to TRBD1 (5 bases). The CDR3 sequence is 14 residues long. The V gene lost 1 base and the J gene lost 4 bases, with 7 bases spanning the gap. Per the germline V gene, CDR1 is LGHNA and CDR2 is YSLEER. Here the CDR3 DNA reads TGCGCCAGCAGCCAAGGACAGTTTAATGAAAAACTGTTTTTT. It specifies CASSQGQFNEKLFF.

The V gene is TRBV27, the J gene TRBJ2-1, with 8 bases that match TRBD1. The CDR3 covers 15 residues. Germline V lookup: CDR1 MNHEY, CDR2 SMNVEV (reference sequence). Trimming removed 8 bases from V and 2 bases from J; junction bases left unmatched: 8. As DNA, the CDR3 is TGTGCCAGCGGGCGGACAGGGATGCCCTACAATGAGCAGTTCTTC. Its translation: CASGRTGMPYNEQFF.

This CDR3 is CSVGDSNYGYTF. CDR3 coding DNA: TGCAGCGTTGGCGACAGTAACTATGGCTACACCTTC. V is TRBV29-1 and J is TRBJ1-2; the D gene is possibly TRBD1 (5 bases). Germline-derived CDR1 and CDR2 are SQVTM and ANQGSEA. The CDR3 totals 12 residues. The ends were cut back, 4 bases at V and 1 base at J, with 7 bases in the middle. The full variable domain, completed using reference TRBV29-1 and TRBJ1-2, is SAVISQKPSRDICQRGTSLTIQCQVDSQVTMMFWYRQQPGQSLTLIATANQGSEATYESGFVIDKFPISRPNLTFSTLTVSNMSPEDSSIYLCSVGDSNYGYTFGSGTRLTVV.

V usage is TRBV7-3 and J usage is TRBJ2-2, with unresolved D. Per the germline V gene, CDR1 is SGHTA and CDR2 is FQGTGA. This CDR3 spans 15 amino acids. V gave up 7 bases and J gave up 1 base, with 13 bases separating them. DNA of the CDR3: TGTGCCAGCACCGCCCAGACGGTGAACACCGGGGAGCTGTTTTTT. Translating gives CASTAQTVNTGELFF.

This clonotype turned up a few times. This chain uses TRBV12-3 or TRBV12-4 with TRBJ2-3; D is undetermined. The length of the CDR3 is 11 residues. V was shortened by 2 bases and J by 6 bases, with 3 bases between the two germline ends. The DNA for the CDR3 is TGTGCCAGCAGTTTAAGGGATACGCAGTATTTT. Translation gives CASSLRDTQYF.

The genes are TRBV12-3 or TRBV12-4 and TRBJ2-1; 11 nucleotides line up with TRBD2. This CDR3 has 16 amino acids. The junction had 7 bases not matched to a gene; V was cut back by 3 bases and J by 6 bases. The CDR3 bases are TGTGCCAGCAGTTTTGATCTAGCGGGGGGCGGCAATGAGCAGTTCTTC. Translating it yields CASSFDLAGGGNEQFF.

In nucleotides, the CDR3 is TGCGCCAGCAGCTCACAGGGGGCAACTAATGAAAAACTGTTTTTT. Residues: CASSSQGATNEKLFF. The chain is built from TRBV5-1 and TRBJ1-4; 8 nucleotides align to TRBD1. This CDR3 region has 15 residues. Per germline, CDR1 SGHRS and CDR2 YFSETQ. The V segment lost 3 bases and the J segment 0 bases; nucleotides outside the gene matches: 1.

The V call is TRBV14, the J call TRBJ2-4; D gene uncertain. This CDR3 has 15 residues. Germline CDR1 is SGHDN and CDR2 is FVKESK. V lost 0 bases, J lost 6 bases, and 12 bases lay in between. The CDR3 sequence is CASSQELGPLNIQYF. The CDR3 bases are TGTGCCAGCAGCCAAGAGTTAGGGCCATTAAACATTCAGTACTTC.

This sequence joins TRBV6-6 and TRBJ1-6; no definite D call. Trimming removed 4 bases from V and 7 bases from J, with 11 bases in between. Germline V CDR1 and CDR2: MNHNY, SVGAGI (reference sequence). This CDR3 is 14 amino acids long. The CDR3 region is CASSSDKSNSPLHF. CDR3 in DNA: TGTGCCAGCAGTTCCGACAAGTCGAATTCACCCCTCCACTTT.

This clonotype was detected only once. The chain has TRBV6-5 and TRBJ1-2; TRBD1 is a possible D gene (5 bases). The germline gives CDR1 MNHEY, CDR2 SVGAGI. The CDR3 spans 14 residues. V shed 0 bases and J shed 5 bases, with 10 bases lying between them. DNA for the CDR3: TGTGCCAGCAGTTACTCGTCAGGGTCGTATGGCTACACCTTC. Translating gives CASSYSSGSYGYTF.

This rearrangement joins TRBV25-1 to TRBJ2-7, with 9 bases fitting TRBD1. Germline CDR1 and CDR2: MGHDK and SYGVNS. The CDR3 spans 15 residues. The V gene end was trimmed by 3 bases and the J gene end by 5 bases; junction bases not matched to a gene: 8. The CDR3 is CASSDHRTGAHEQYF. Here the CDR3 DNA reads TGTGCCAGCAGTGATCACAGGACAGGGGCCCACGAGCAGTACTTC.

The chain employs TRBV4-2 and TRBJ2-7; TRBD1 is a possible D gene (6 bases). The CDR3 loop spans 12 amino acids. The V and J ends lost 1 base and 7 bases respectively, with 8 bases between them. Per germline, CDR1 LGHNA and CDR2 YNFKEQ. CDR3 protein: CASSQAQGEQYF. The CDR3 bases are TGTGCCAGCAGCCAAGCCCAGGGGGAGCAGTACTTC.

The rearrangement joins TRBV2 to TRBJ2-5, with a tentative D call TRBD1 (5 bases). The V end was cut by 6 bases, the J end by 1 base, with 15 bases between. This CDR3 is built from 15 residues. The germline V gene encodes CDR1 SNHLY and CDR2 FYNNEI. CDR3 in DNA: TGTGCCAGCAGGTTAGACAGCGAAGTCCAAGAGACCCAGTACTTC. Protein product: CASRLDSEVQETQYF. Drawing the rest from reference TRBV2 and TRBJ2-5, the complete variable domain is EPEVTQTPSHQVTQMGQEVILRCVPISNHLYFYWYRQILGQKVEFLVSFYNNEISEKSEIFDDQFSVERPDGSNFTLKIRSTKLEDSAMYFCASRLDSEVQETQYFGPGTRLLVL.

The chain is built from TRBV20-1 and TRBJ2-1; 11 positions match TRBD2. CDR1 and CDR2 from the germline V gene are DFQATT and SNEGSKA (reference sequence). The CDR3 extends over 17 amino acids. The CDR3 region is CSTPVRRTSGPFNEQFF. CDR3 sequence (DNA): TGCAGCACCCCTGTTCGGCGGACTAGCGGGCCGTTCAATGAGCAGTTCTTC.

The J gene is TRBJ2-7, the V gene TRBV6-1; 12 positions match TRBD2. This CDR3 is built from 17 residues. Germline V lookup: CDR1 MNHNS, CDR2 SASEGT. With 6 bases clipped from V and 3 bases from J, the junction kept 12 bases outside the gene matches. CDR3 coding DNA: TGTGCCAGCAGCAAGAATCTAGCGGGGGGGCAACTCTACGAGCAGTACTTC. Its translation: CASSKNLAGGQLYEQYF.